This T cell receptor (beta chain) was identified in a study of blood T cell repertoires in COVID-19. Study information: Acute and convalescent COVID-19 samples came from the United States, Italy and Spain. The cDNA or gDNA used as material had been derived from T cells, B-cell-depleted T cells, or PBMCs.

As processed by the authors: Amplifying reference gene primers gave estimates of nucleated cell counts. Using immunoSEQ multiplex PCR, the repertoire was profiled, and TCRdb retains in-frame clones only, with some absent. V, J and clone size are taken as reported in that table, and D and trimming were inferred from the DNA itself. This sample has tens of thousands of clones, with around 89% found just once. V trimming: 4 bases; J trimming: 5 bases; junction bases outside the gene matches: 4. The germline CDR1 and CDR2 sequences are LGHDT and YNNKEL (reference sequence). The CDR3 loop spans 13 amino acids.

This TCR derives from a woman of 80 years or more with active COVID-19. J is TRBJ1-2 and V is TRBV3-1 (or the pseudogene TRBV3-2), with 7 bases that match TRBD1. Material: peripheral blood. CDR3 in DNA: TGTGCCAGCAGCCCAGGGACAGCATATGGCTACACCTTC. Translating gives CASSPGTAYGYTF.